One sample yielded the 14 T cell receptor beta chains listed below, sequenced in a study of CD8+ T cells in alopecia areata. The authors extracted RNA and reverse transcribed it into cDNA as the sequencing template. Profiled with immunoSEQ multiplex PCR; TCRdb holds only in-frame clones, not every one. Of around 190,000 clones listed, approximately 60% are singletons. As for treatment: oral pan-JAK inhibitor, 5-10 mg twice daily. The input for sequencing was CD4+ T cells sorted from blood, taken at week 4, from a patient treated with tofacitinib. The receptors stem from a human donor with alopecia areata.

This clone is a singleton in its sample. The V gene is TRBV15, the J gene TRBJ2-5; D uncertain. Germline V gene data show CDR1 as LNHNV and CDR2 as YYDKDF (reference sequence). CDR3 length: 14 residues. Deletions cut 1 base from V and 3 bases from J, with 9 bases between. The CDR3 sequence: CATSRVGGEETQYF. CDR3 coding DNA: TGTGCCACCAGCAGAGTAGGCGGTGAAGAGACCCAGTACTTC.

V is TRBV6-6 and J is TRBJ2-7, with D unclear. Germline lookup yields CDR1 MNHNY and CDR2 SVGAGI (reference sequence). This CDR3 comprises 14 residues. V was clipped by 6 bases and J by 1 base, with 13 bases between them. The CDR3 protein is CASSNLLESYEQYF. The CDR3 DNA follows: TGTGCCAGCAGCAACCTTCTGGAGTCCTACGAGCAGTACTTC.

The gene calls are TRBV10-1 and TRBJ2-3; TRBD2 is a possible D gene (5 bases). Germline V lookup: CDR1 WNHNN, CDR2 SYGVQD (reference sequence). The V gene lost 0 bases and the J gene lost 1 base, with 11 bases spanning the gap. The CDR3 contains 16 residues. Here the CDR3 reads CASSESTSGRTDTQYF. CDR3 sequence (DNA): TGCGCCAGCAGTGAGTCGACCAGCGGCCGCACAGATACGCAGTATTTT.

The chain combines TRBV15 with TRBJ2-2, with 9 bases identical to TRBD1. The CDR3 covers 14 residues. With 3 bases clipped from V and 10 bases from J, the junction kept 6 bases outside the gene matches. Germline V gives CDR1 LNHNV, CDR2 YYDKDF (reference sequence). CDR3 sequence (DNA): TGTGCCACCAGCAGGGGGACAGGGTCTCCGGAGCTGTTTTTT. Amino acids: CATSRGTGSPELFF.

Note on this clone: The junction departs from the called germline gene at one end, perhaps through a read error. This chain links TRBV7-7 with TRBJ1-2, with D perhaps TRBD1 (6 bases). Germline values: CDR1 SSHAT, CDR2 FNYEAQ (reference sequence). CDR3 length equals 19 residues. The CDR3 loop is CASSLAQEDSVRANYGYTF. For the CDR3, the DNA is TGTGCTAGCAGCTTAGCGCAAGAGGACAGTGTTCGAGCTAACTATGGCTACACCTTC.

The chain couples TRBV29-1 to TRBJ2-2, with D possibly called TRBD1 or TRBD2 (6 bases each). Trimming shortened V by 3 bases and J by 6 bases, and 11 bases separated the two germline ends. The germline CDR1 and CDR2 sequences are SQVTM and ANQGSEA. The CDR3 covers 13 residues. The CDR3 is CSVDRGRSGELFF. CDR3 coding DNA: TGCAGCGTTGACCGGGGGCGGTCCGGGGAGCTGTTTTTT.

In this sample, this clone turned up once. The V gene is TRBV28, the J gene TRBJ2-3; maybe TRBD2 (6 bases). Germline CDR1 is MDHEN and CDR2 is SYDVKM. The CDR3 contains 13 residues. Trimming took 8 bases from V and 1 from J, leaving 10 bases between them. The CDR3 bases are TGTGCCAGCTGGACTAAAGGCACAGATACGCAGTATTTT. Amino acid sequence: CASWTKGTDTQYF.

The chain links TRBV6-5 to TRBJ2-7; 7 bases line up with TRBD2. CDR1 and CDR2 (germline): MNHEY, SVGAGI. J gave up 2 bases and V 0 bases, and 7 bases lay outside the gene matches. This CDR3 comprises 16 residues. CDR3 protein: CASSYSKTSRPYEQYF. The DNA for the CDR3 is TGTGCCAGCAGTTACTCCAAGACTAGCAGACCCTACGAGCAGTACTTC.

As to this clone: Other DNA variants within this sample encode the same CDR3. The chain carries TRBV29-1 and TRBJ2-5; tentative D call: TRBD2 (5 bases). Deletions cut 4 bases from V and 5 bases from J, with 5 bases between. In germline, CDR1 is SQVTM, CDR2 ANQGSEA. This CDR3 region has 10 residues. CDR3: CSVGRETQYF. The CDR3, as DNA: TGCAGCGTTGGGAGGGAGACCCAGTACTTC.

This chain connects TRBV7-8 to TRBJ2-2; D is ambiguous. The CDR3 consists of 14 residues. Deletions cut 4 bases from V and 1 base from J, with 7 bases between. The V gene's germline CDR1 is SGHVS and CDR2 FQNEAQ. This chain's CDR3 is CASSSRQNTGELFF. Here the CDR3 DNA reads TGTGCCAGCAGCTCTAGACAGAACACCGGGGAGCTGTTTTTT. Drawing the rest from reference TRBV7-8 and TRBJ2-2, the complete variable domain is GAGVSQSPRYKVAKRGQDVALRCDPISGHVSLFWYQQALGQGPEFLTYFQNEAQLDKSGLPSDRFFAERPEGSVSTLKIQRTQQEDSAVYLCASSSRQNTGELFFGEGSRLTVL.

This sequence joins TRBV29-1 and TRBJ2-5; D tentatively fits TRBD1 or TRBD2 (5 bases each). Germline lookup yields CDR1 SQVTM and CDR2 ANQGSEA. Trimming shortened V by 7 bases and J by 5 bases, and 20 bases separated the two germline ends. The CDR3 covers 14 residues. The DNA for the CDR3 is TGCAGCGAACGCCCGGGGCCTCCTTTGGAGACCCAGTACTTC. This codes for CSERPGPPLETQYF.

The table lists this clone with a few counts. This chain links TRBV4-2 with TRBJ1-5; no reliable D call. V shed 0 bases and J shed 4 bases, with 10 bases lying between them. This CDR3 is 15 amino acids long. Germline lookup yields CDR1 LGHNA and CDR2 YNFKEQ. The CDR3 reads CASSQDSAVNQPQHF. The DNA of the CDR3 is TGTGCCAGCAGCCAAGATTCGGCCGTAAATCAGCCCCAGCATTTT.

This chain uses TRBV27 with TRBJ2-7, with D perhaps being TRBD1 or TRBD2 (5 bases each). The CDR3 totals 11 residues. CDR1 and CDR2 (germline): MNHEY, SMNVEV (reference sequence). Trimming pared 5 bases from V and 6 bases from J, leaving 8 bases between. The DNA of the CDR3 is TGTGCCAGCAGTAGGGGACGCGAGCAGTACTTC. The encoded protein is CASSRGREQYF.

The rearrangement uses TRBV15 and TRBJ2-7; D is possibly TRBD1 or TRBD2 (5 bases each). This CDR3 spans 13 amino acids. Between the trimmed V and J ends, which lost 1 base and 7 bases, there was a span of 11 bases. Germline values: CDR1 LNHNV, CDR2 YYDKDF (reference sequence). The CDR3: CATSRGGPLEQYF. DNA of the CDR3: TGTGCCACCAGCAGAGGGGGACCCCTAGAGCAGTACTTC.